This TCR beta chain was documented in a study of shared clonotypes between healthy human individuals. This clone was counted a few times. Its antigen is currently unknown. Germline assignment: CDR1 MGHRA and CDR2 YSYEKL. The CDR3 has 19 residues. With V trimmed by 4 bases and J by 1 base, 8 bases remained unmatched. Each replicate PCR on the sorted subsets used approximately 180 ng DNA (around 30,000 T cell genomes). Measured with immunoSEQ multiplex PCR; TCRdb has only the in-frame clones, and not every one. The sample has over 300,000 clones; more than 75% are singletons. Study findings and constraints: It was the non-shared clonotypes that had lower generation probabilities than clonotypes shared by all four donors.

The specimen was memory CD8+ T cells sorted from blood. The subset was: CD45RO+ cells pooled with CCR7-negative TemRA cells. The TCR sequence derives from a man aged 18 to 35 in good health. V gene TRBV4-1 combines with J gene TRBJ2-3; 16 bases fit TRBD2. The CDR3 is CASSPPGLAGGRGTDTQYF. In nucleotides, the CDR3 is TGCGCCAGCAGCCCCCCGGGACTAGCGGGGGGGCGAGGCACAGATACGCAGTATTTT.